The entry that follows covers one T cell receptor beta chain sequence. The target antigen is unknown. Investigators merged groups given second doses at roughly 4 or roughly 12 weeks. The data derive from a study of T cell responses to AZD1222 COVID-19 vaccine. Study conclusions and caveats: Baseline serology detected seropositivity in only five to seven AZD1222 recipients. A reported finding is that nearly half of spike-specific TCRs target unmutated variant regions.

The data were produced by immunoSEQ multiplex PCR, yet TCRdb's version contains in-frame clones alone and is incomplete. This table holds 100,000 to 150,000 clones, 85% to 95% found once. Sequences were derived from peripheral blood, sampled 28 days after the second AZD1222 dose. The source is an adult who received the AZD1222 COVID-19 vaccine.

CDR3: CASSPDSSLGYTF. The CDR3 region has the DNA TGTGCCAGCAGCCCTGACAGTTCCCTTGGCTACACCTTC. The chain has TRBV11-2 and TRBJ1-2, with D possibly TRBD1 on 5 matching bases. The germline CDR1 and CDR2 sequences are SGHAT and FQNNGV. Trimming took off 5 bases at V and 7 bases at J, with 14 bases between the two ends. This CDR3 has 13 amino acids. Full variable domain (rest looked up from reference TRBV11-2 and TRBJ1-2): EAGVAQSPRYKIIEKRQSVAFWCNPISGHATLYWYQQILGQGPKLLIQFQNNGVVDDSQLPKDRFSAERLKGVDSTLKIQPAKLEDSAVYLCASSPDSSLGYTFGSGTRLTVV.